This T cell receptor (beta chain) was retrieved from a study of Ad26.COV2.S vaccination and SARS-CoV-2 variants. Findings and caveats of the study: Using TCR breadth and depth analyses may have led to underestimated total T cell responses.

The assay was immunoSEQ multiplex PCR, and TCRdb's table has in-frame clones only and misses some. The sample has about 350,000 clones; about 88% are singletons. This clone was detected only once. Its antigen is unidentified. This CDR3 has 17 amino acids. CDR1 is LGHNA, CDR2 YNFKEQ, per germline. Trimming stripped 3 bases from V and 0 bases from J, with 16 bases between. The treatment: some 20 received Ad26.COV2.S at low or high dose, single or two shots; about 5 received placebo; per-sample allocation not given. Specimens were obtained on day 63 following the first vaccine or placebo injection. The rearrangement uses TRBV4-2 and TRBJ2-3; D is perhaps TRBD2 (5 bases). The sequence came from a person aged 18-65 years who received the Ad26.COV2.S COVID-19 vaccine or a placebo. This specimen consisted of peripheral blood, obtained in a trial of Ad26.COV2.S vaccine versus placebo. The CDR3: CASSQRLDFPSTDTQYF. CDR3 nucleotide sequence: TGTGCCAGCAGCCAGAGACTGGACTTCCCTAGCACAGATACGCAGTATTTT.